A selection of T cell receptor beta chains follows, all from one sample in a study of human T cells and chemical hapten exposure. MiXCR, applied by TCRdb to the RACE reads, yields one record per CDR3 protein. Here the sample spans around 120,000 distinct CDR3 sequences, roughly 14% being singletons. Material: whole blood, obtained in connection with sensitization to the hapten diphenylcyclopropenone (DPC). The receptors were gathered from a woman between 18 and 29 years old with alopecia areata. Some clones in this sample may be carry-over from other donors' samples. The CDR3 runs from the conserved cysteine through the conserved F or W. A D gene is named only where the DNA matches it firmly. Clone size is stated in some rows and not others, as once, few, many or a class when expanded.

clone size	V gene	D gene	J gene	CDR3 protein	CDR3 DNA
NA	TRBV18	TRBD1	TRBJ2-1	CASSPGRDRGHNEQFF	TGTGCCAGCTCACCCGGCCGGGACAGGGGCCACAATGAGCAGTTCTTC
few	TRBV4-3	NA	TRBJ2-3	CASSQDPAYTDTQYF	TGCGCCAGCAGCCAAGATCCCGCTTACACAGATACGCAGTATTTT
NA	TRBV7-8	TRBD1	TRBJ1-4	CASSKGQGNEKLFF	TGTGCCAGCAGCAAGGGACAGGGGAATGAAAAACTGTTTTTT
NA	TRBV20-1	TRBD1	TRBJ1-1	CSAQSDRGETEAFF	TGCAGTGCTCAATCGGACAGGGGGGAAACTGAAGCTTTCTTT
few	TRBV10-3	TRBD2	TRBJ2-3	CAIRERGGLGTDTQYF	TGTGCCATCAGAGAGCGGGGGGGCCTCGGCACAGATACGCAGTATTTT
few	TRBV11-2	TRBD1	TRBJ2-1	CASSQPGQDNEQFF	TGTGCCAGCAGCCAACCGGGACAGGACAATGAGCAGTTCTTC
many	TRBV5-1	TRBD2	TRBJ2-1	CASSLAGSSYNEQFF	TGTGCCAGCAGTTTAGCGGGTAGCTCCTACAATGAGCAGTTCTTC
few	TRBV20-1	TRBD1	TRBJ2-7	CSASRQGASYEQYF	TGCAGTGCTAGCCGACAGGGGGCATCCTACGAGCAGTACTTC
NA	TRBV25-1	NA	TRBJ2-3	CASSVTGSDTQYF	TGTGCCAGCAGTGTTACAGGGTCAGATACGCAGTATTTT
many	TRBV2	NA	TRBJ1-2	CASSETSNYGYTF	TGTGCCAGCAGCGAAACTTCTAACTATGGCTACACCTTC
few	TRBV30	NA	TRBJ2-7	CAWSVGSYEQYF	TGTGCCTGGAGTGTGGGCTCCTACGAGCAGTACTTC
few	TRBV20-1	NA	TRBJ2-3	CSARGAPLRITSTDTQYF	TGCAGTGCTAGAGGAGCCCCCCTTAGGATAACTAGCACAGATACGCAGTATTTT
few	TRBV2	NA	TRBJ2-1	CASSDRVGVYNEQFF	TGTGCCAGCAGTGACAGGGTGGGGGTTTACAATGAGCAGTTCTTC
NA	TRBV5-4	NA	TRBJ2-3	CASSLPRGLGTDTQYF	TGTGCCAGCAGCTTGCCACGAGGGTTGGGCACAGATACGCAGTATTTT
NA	TRBV20-1	NA	TRBJ2-3	CSVYLDSDTQYF	TGCAGTGTTTACCTTGACTCAGATACGCAGTATTTT
many	TRBV15	NA	TRBJ2-5	CATSRDGRAQETQYF	TGTGCCACCAGCAGAGATGGGCGGGCCCAGGAGACCCAGTACTTC
once	TRBV5-4	NA	TRBJ2-3	CASSLEQGRSTDTQYF	TGTGCCAGCAGCTTGGAACAGGGGAGGTCCACAGATACGCAGTATTTT
few	TRBV28	NA	TRBJ2-7	CASLGHTYEQYF	TGTGCCAGTTTGGGACATACCTACGAGCAGTACTTC
few	TRBV29-1	TRBD1	TRBJ1-2	CSVDHRGLSPWGYTF	TGCAGCGTAGACCACAGGGGGCTTTCCCCGTGGGGCTACACCTTC
NA	TRBV20-1	NA	TRBJ2-7	CSAKDSAYEQYF	TGCAGTGCCAAGGACAGCGCCTACGAGCAGTACTTC
few	TRBV9	TRBD2	TRBJ2-7	CASSVSASGGYEQYF	TGTGCCAGCAGCGTATCAGCTAGCGGGGGTTACGAGCAGTACTTC
NA	TRBV20-1	NA	TRBJ2-3	CSAREGRAGLSTDTQYF	TGCAGTGCTAGAGAGGGCCGGGCAGGGCTCAGCACAGATACGCAGTATTTT
once	TRBV20-1	NA	TRBJ2-3	CSAREAAYTDTQYF	TGCAGTGCTAGAGAGGCCGCGTACACAGATACGCAGTATTTT
NA	TRBV6-2/TRBV6-3	NA	TRBJ2-2	CASSQITGELFF	TGTGCCAGCAGTCAGATTACCGGGGAGCTGTTTTTT
few	TRBV14	NA	TRBJ2-7	CASSPGENSYEQYF	TGTGCCAGCAGCCCGGGGGAGAACTCCTACGAGCAGTACTTC
NA	TRBV6-2/TRBV6-3	NA	TRBJ2-2	CASSYPTTLTGELFF	TGTGCCAGCAGTTACCCCACCACCCTTACCGGGGAGCTGTTTTTT
few	TRBV6-1	TRBD1	TRBJ1-5	CASSETGHQPQHF	TGTGCCAGCAGCGAGACAGGGCATCAGCCCCAGCATTTT
many	TRBV6-1	NA	TRBJ2-4	CASSVGENIQYF	TGTGCCAGCTCTGTCGGAGAAAACATTCAGTACTTC
many	TRBV7-6	TRBD1	TRBJ1-1	CASSLAGTATEAFF	TGTGCCAGCAGCTTAGCCGGGACAGCCACTGAAGCTTTCTTT
few	TRBV20-1	TRBD2	TRBJ2-5	CSASSGGADQYF	TGCAGTGCCTCTAGCGGGGGGGCCGACCAGTACTTC
NA	TRBV28	NA	TRBJ1-2	CAIPTRGGYGYTF	TGTGCCATCCCTACCCGGGGAGGGTATGGCTACACCTTC
NA	TRBV20-1	NA	TRBJ2-3	CSAPVRRTDTQYF	TGCAGTGCTCCGGTGAGAAGGACAGATACGCAGTATTTT
once	TRBV4-1	NA	TRBJ2-5	CASSYLNREQETQYF	TGCGCCAGCAGCTACCTAAACAGGGAGCAAGAGACCCAGTACTTC
few	TRBV7-2	TRBD2	TRBJ2-7	CASSHEAGGWYEQYF	TGTGCCAGCAGCCACGAGGCGGGGGGGTGGTACGAGCAGTACTTC
few	TRBV12-3/TRBV12-4	TRBD2	TRBJ2-3	CASSRASGLSTDTQYF	TGTGCCAGCAGCCGGGCTAGCGGGCTTAGCACAGATACGCAGTATTTT
NA	TRBV12-3/TRBV12-4	NA	TRBJ1-3	CASSFDGSGNTIYF	TGTGCCAGCAGTTTCGATGGCTCTGGAAACACCATATATTTT